This T cell receptor (beta chain) was recorded in a study of tumor and adjacent non-tumor tissue in lung cancer. Study overall: Patients comprised eleven to twelve adenocarcinoma, a couple of squamous cell carcinoma and 1 small cell lung cancer.

RNA was extracted from bulk tissue without any cell sorting. As concerns this clonotype: The antigen is undetermined. One junction end does not reproduce the germline sequence, and a read error may be involved.

CDR3 length equals 11 residues. CDR1 is SQVTM and CDR2 is ANQGSEA in the germline V gene. Study outcomes and limitations: Normal lung showed higher cumulative top 100 clone frequency than tumor.

The library came from three nested PCR rounds adapted from ARM-PCR protocols. TCRdb independently ran MiXCR on the multiplex PCR reads; one entry per CDR3 protein. In the table there are 70,000 to 90,000 distinct CDR3 sequences, roughly 80% of which are singletons. This receptor was obtained from a woman aged 45-65 years with non-small cell lung cancer. The sample comprised lung tumor tissue. This chain connects TRBV29-1 to TRBJ1-2; D not certain. The CDR3 spells CGVGLHYGYTF. The CDR3 nucleotides are TGCGGCGTTGGACTTCACTATGGCTACACCTTC.